This T cell receptor beta chain was recovered during a study of metastatic and nonmetastatic thyroid tumors. MiXCR was used by TCRdb to re-call the PCR reads. The sample includes under 30,000 clones, roughly 15% seen only once; the top ten take about a sixth. This clone was found many times. There are 16 residues in the CDR3. With 1 base removed from V and 0 bases from J, the gap between germline ends came to 10 bases. The germline gives CDR1 SGHRS, CDR2 YFSETQ. Nobody among the patients had been given any treatment before thyroid surgery. The sequencing input was blood. The TCR sequence derives from a male donor with papillary thyroid cancer or a benign thyroid nodule (not recorded which). Some clones in this sample may be carry-over from other donors' samples. V and J are TRBV5-1 and TRBJ2-2; D is uncertain. The CDR3 DNA sequence: TGCGCCAGCAGCTTGATGGCAGACGCGAACACCGGGGAGCTGTTTTTT. Translated: CASSLMADANTGELFF.